This T cell receptor beta chain was retrieved from a study of blood T cell repertoires in COVID-19. On the study more broadly: Samples taken during acute and convalescent COVID-19 were collected in the United States, Italy and Spain. The cDNA or gDNA used as material had been derived from T cells, B-cell-depleted T cells, or PBMCs.

Germline CDR1 is MDHEN and CDR2 is SYDVKM. This CDR3 is built from 14 residues. With 4 bases removed from V and 2 bases from J, the gap between germline ends came to 10 bases. As handled by the study authors: By means of reference gene primer amplification, nucleated cell counts were estimated. Libraries were prepared by immunoSEQ multiplex PCR; TCRdb keeps only in-frame clonotypes and omits some of them. The V and J calls and clone size are taken from that table; D and trimming were inferred from the DNA. The table has some 670,000 clones, just under 90% seen once. The source is a woman aged 18-30 years with acute or convalescent COVID-19. The sample taken for sequencing was peripheral blood. V gene TRBV28 combines with J gene TRBJ2-3, with a weak D call TRBD2 (5 bases). CDR3 in amino acids: CASSSRGDTDTQYF. The CDR3 region has the DNA TGTGCCAGCAGTTCCCGGGGAGACACAGATACGCAGTATTTT.